The 24 T cell receptor beta chains presented below share a single source sample, sequenced in a study of metastatic and nonmetastatic thyroid tumors. Thyroid surgery was preceded by no treatment in any patient. TCRdb re-called the PCR reads with MiXCR. The table has around 29,000 clones, around 25% seen once. Sequencing input: blood. Receptor source: a female donor with papillary thyroid cancer or a benign thyroid nodule (not recorded which). Some clones in this sample may be carry-over from other donors' samples.

This clone came up a few times. The V and J genes are TRBV12-3 or TRBV12-4 and TRBJ2-2; 7 positions agree with TRBD2. This CDR3 region has 15 residues. V shed 10 bases and J 1 base; nucleotides not matched to a gene: 9. As DNA, the CDR3 is TGTGCCATCAAGGTGGGGGGGGAGAACACCGGGGAGCTGTTTTTT. Translation gives CAIKVGGENTGELFF.

This clone was counted between two and nine times. In DNA, the CDR3 is TGTGCCAGCAGCCTGACAGGGGAGTCACCCCTCCACTTT. Translation: CASSLTGESPLHF. The rearrangement joins TRBV7-2 to TRBJ1-6, with TRBD1 identical over 8 bases. Per germline, CDR1 SGHTA and CDR2 FQGNSA. J was trimmed by 10 bases and V by 5 bases; bases with no gene match: 4. The CDR3 contains 13 residues.

This clone was detected many times. The chain couples TRBV3-1 to TRBJ1-5; the D is unclear. Trimming removed 0 bases at V and 1 base at J, with 4 bases between. Germline V gene sequence: CDR1 LGHDT, CDR2 YNNKEL (reference sequence). The CDR3 contains 14 residues. Here the CDR3 reads CASSQEASNQPQHF. CDR3 coding DNA: TGTGCCAGCAGCCAAGAGGCAAGCAATCAGCCCCAGCATTTT.

This clone was counted at least ten times. The chain links TRBV2 to TRBJ2-5; D might be TRBD2 (5 bases). This CDR3 is built from 12 residues. The germline gives CDR1 SNHLY, CDR2 FYNNEI. V was trimmed by 3 bases and J by 5 bases, leaving 7 bases between them. The CDR3 nucleotides read TGTGCCAGCAGTGAGGGAGACGAGACCCAGTACTTC. Amino acid sequence: CASSEGDETQYF.

Of note for this clone: The germline gene is not matched at one end of the junction; a read error may be the cause. The gene calls are TRBV19 and TRBJ2-3; D might be TRBD2 (7 bases). This CDR3 is built from 15 residues. CDR1 LNHDA and CDR2 SQIVND come from the germline V gene (reference sequence). The CDR3 coding sequence is TGTACCAGTAGTATAGTTGGAGGGGGGGGAGATACGCATTATTTT. Translating gives CTSSIVGGGGDTHYF.

This clone has at least ten counts. Sequence at one end of the junction differs from germline and may be a read error. Other DNA sequences in this specimen translate into the identical CDR3. The chain has TRBV2 and TRBJ2-5; no firm D call. The CDR3 consists of 10 residues. CDR1 and CDR2 from the germline V gene are SNHLY and FYNNEI. The CDR3 spells CASREETQYF. The CDR3 region has the DNA TGTGCCAGCAGGGAAGAGACCCAGTACTTC.

The count of this clone is one. This rearrangement joins TRBV9 to TRBJ2-2; D is perhaps TRBD1 or TRBD2 (5 bases each). The germline CDR1 and CDR2 sequences are SGDLS and YYNGEE. The CDR3 is 14 residues long. Trimming removed 5 bases from V and 6 bases from J, with 14 bases in between. DNA of the CDR3: TGTGCCAGCAGTTACGTCGAGGGGTCCGGGGAGCTGTTTTTT. Translation gives CASSYVEGSGELFF.

This clone was recorded many times. The chain links TRBV9 to TRBJ2-5; no clear D gene. Trimming left V 6 bases short and J 4 bases short, with 16 bases between. Germline values: CDR1 SGDLS, CDR2 YYNGEE. The CDR3 runs 14 residues. The CDR3 nucleotides are TGTGCCAGCAACCCCAATTCGGCCGGAGAGACCCAGTACTTC. Translating gives CASNPNSAGETQYF. The variable domain in full, with the rest retrieved from reference TRBV9 and TRBJ2-5, is DSGVTQTPKHLITATGQRVTLRCSPRSGDLSVYWYQQSLDQGLQFLIQYYNGEERAKGNILERFSAQQFPDLHSELNLSSLELGDSALYFCASNPNSAGETQYFGPGTRLLVL.

This clone has ten or more counts. V is TRBV3-1 and J is TRBJ2-2; 8 positions match TRBD1. J was trimmed by 6 bases and V by 6 bases; bases with no gene match: 3. The CDR3 is made up of 13 amino acids. The V gene's germline CDR1 is LGHDT and CDR2 YNNKEL (reference sequence). The CDR3 DNA is TGTGCCAGCAGAGGGACAGGCCCCGGGGAGCTGTTTTTT. It encodes CASRGTGPGELFF.

This clone was found a few times. V usage is TRBV6-1 and J usage is TRBJ2-7; tentatively, D is TRBD2 (5 bases). Trimming took 3 bases from V and 7 from J, leaving 16 bases between them. The CDR3 is 14 amino acids. CDR1 and CDR2 (germline): MNHNS, SASEGT. The CDR3 DNA reads TGTGCCAGCAGTGATCCAGGCCCCCCGGGGGAGCAGTACGTC. Translated, it gives CASSDPGPPGEQYV.

The chain combines TRBV2 with TRBJ2-7, with 12 bases aligning to TRBD1. The CDR3 totals 16 residues. Germline CDR1 is SNHLY and CDR2 is FYNNEI. With V trimmed by 6 bases and J by 4 bases, 10 bases remained unmatched. This CDR3 reads CASRPVRDRGQYEQYF. In DNA, the CDR3 is TGTGCCAGCAGGCCCGTGAGGGACAGGGGGCAGTACGAGCAGTACTTC.

V gene TRBV20-1 combines with J gene TRBJ2-1; D may be TRBD2 (5 bases). Germline assignment: CDR1 DFQATT and CDR2 SNEGSKA (reference sequence). The V end lost 0 bases, the J end lost 12 bases, and 9 bases lay between the germline ends. CDR3 length: 11 amino acids. DNA of the CDR3: TGCAGTGCTAGAGACGGACGGGGGCAGTTCTTC. The encoded protein is CSARDGRGQFF.

This clone has just a few counts. The chain uses TRBV11-2 and TRBJ2-1; 10 bases map to TRBD1. This CDR3 has 16 residues. V shed 4 bases, J shed 6 bases, and the junction held 9 bases outside the gene matches. The V gene's germline CDR1 is SGHAT and CDR2 FQNNGV. CDR3 coding DNA: TGTGCCAGCAGCTCGAGACAGGGGGCCAGCGGCAATGAGCAGTTCTTC. This sequence encodes CASSSRQGASGNEQFF. The variable domain in full, with the rest retrieved from reference TRBV11-2 and TRBJ2-1, is EAGVAQSPRYKIIEKRQSVAFWCNPISGHATLYWYQQILGQGPKLLIQFQNNGVVDDSQLPKDRFSAERLKGVDSTLKIQPAKLEDSAVYLCASSSRQGASGNEQFFGPGTRLTVL.

This clone showed up just a few times. The chain has TRBV28 and TRBJ2-1; no definite D call. There are 15 residues in the CDR3. The V gene's germline CDR1 is MDHEN and CDR2 SYDVKM. V was shortened by 3 bases and J by 4 bases, with 13 bases between the two germline ends. CDR3 nucleotides: TGTGCCAGCAGTTTGGTGAGGAGAGAATACAATGAGCAGTTCTTC. As protein: CASSLVRREYNEQFF.

There are a few counts of this clone. The gene calls are TRBV6-4 and TRBJ2-3, with 9 positions matching TRBD2. V shed 3 bases and J 1 base; nucleotides not matched to a gene: 2. Germline values: CDR1 MRHNA, CDR2 SNTAGT. This CDR3 is built from 15 residues. CDR3 protein: CASSESSGGTDTQYF. The CDR3 DNA reads TGTGCCAGCAGTGAGTCTAGCGGGGGCACAGATACGCAGTATTTT.

This clone appeared a single time. The V gene is TRBV9, the J gene TRBJ2-3; TRBD2 aligns across 8 bases. Germline V gene sequence: CDR1 SGDLS, CDR2 YYNGEE. This CDR3 is built from 15 residues. V was pared by 6 bases and J by 1 base, with 7 bases of the junction left unmatched. The CDR3 DNA sequence: TGTGCCAGCAAGAAGCGGGAGTTAGGCACAGATACGCAGTATTTT. Translation: CASKKRELGTDTQYF.

This chain links TRBV2 with TRBJ2-7; TRBD1 matches at 9 bases. There are 14 residues in the CDR3. The junction had 7 bases not matched to a gene; V was cut back by 6 bases and J by 4 bases. Germline V gene sequence: CDR1 SNHLY, CDR2 FYNNEI. For the CDR3, the DNA is TGTGCCAGCAGCTACTACAGGGGGCGGTACGAGCAGTACTTC. It yields the protein CASSYYRGRYEQYF.

The genes are TRBV12-3 or TRBV12-4 and TRBJ1-1; 7 bases fit TRBD1. The CDR3 is made up of 13 amino acids. V shed 5 bases and J 9 bases; nucleotides not matched to a gene: 9. CDR3 amino acids: CASSVTRDSQAFF. CDR3 coding DNA: TGTGCCAGCAGTGTGACCCGGGACAGCCAAGCTTTCTTT.

Only a few counts were recorded for this clone. One end of the junction does not line up with germline, which may come from a read error. V usage is TRBV19 and J usage is TRBJ2-1; the D gene is possibly TRBD2 (7 bases). The CDR3 is 15 residues long. Germline loops: CDR1 LNHDA, CDR2 SQIVND (reference sequence). For the CDR3, the DNA is TGTGCCAGTAGTATTTCGGCGGGGGCCTACGATGAGCAGTTCTTC. It yields the protein CASSISAGAYDEQFF.

This clone was detected ten times or more. The chain couples TRBV30 to TRBJ1-1; weak D call: TRBD1 (5 bases). In germline, CDR1 is GTSNPN, CDR2 SVGIG (reference sequence). V was trimmed by 2 bases and J by 3 bases, leaving 13 bases between them. The CDR3 runs to 14 residues. In nucleotides, the CDR3 is TGTGCCTGGAGTATGTGGGGGGTGGACACTGAAGCTTTCTTT. This encodes CAWSMWGVDTEAFF.

A remark on this clone: Different DNA sequences within this sample yield the same CDR3. CDR3 in amino acids: CASTLSGQTRLETQYF. The CDR3 DNA sequence: TGTGCCAGCACTCTCTCCGGGCAGACCAGGCTGGAGACCCAGTACTTC. The chain uses TRBV27 and TRBJ2-5; no reliable D call. V dropped 7 bases and J dropped 5 bases, with 23 bases sitting between them. The length of the CDR3 is 16 residues. Germline CDR1 and CDR2: MNHEY and SMNVEV (reference sequence).

This clone was seen repeatedly, ten times or more. The rearrangement joins TRBV18 to TRBJ2-2; D is unresolved. Germline V CDR1 and CDR2: KGHSH, LQKENI. The CDR3 length is 15 residues. V was shortened by 2 bases and J by 2 bases, with 9 bases between the two germline ends. CDR3 sequence: CASSPRNGNTGELFF. Here the CDR3 DNA reads TGTGCCAGCTCACCAAGAAACGGAAACACCGGGGAGCTGTTTTTT.

This clone showed up many times. The gene calls are TRBV20-1 and TRBJ2-1; D assignment may be TRBD1 or TRBD2 (5 bases each). The CDR3 sequence is 14 residues long. Trimming took off 5 bases at V and 7 bases at J, with 18 bases between the two ends. CDR1 and CDR2 from the germline V gene are DFQATT and SNEGSKA (reference sequence). CDR3 nucleotide sequence: TGCAGTGCTGAGGACGAGGTTGGGGGAAATGAGCAGTTCTTC. Translation gives CSAEDEVGGNEQFF.

In this sample, this clone turned up a few times. V is TRBV6-1 and J is TRBJ2-1, with 8 positions matching TRBD1. Looked up from germline, CDR1 is MNHNS and CDR2 is SASEGT. J lost 2 bases, V lost 6 bases, and 6 bases had no gene match. This CDR3 comprises 15 residues. For the CDR3, the DNA is TGTGCCAGCAGACGAACAGGGGGTACCTACAATGAGCAGTTCTTC. This gives the protein CASRRTGGTYNEQFF.